The 3 T cell receptor beta chains presented below share a single source sample, sequenced in a study of blood T cell repertoires in COVID-19. This table comes from immunoSEQ multiplex PCR, and its TCRdb copy is limited to in-frame clones, with some not included. The table has roughly 330,000 clones, 88% seen once. Source material: PBMCs or T cells enriched from blood (not recorded which). The receptors were sampled from a man aged 30 to 45 who had recovered from COVID-19.

The rearrangement uses TRBV11-2 and TRBJ2-1, with a tentative D call TRBD1 (5 bases). The germline gives CDR1 SGHAT, CDR2 FQNNGV. V lost 1 base and J 4 bases, leaving 11 bases between the germline ends. This CDR3 has 15 amino acids. This CDR3 is CASSLGVGPYNEQFF. The CDR3 nucleotides read TGTGCCAGCAGCTTAGGTGTGGGGCCATACAATGAGCAGTTCTTC.

The chain couples TRBV18 to TRBJ1-1, with a tentative D call TRBD1 (5 bases). The CDR3 sequence is 16 residues long. Germline CDR1 and CDR2: KGHSH and LQKENI. The ends were cut back, 4 bases at V and 5 bases at J, with 20 bases in the middle. CDR3 DNA sequence: TGTGCCAGCTCACTAACGGGACCAGGGAGGAAGACTGAAGCTTTCTTT. This encodes CASSLTGPGRKTEAFF.

The rearrangement links TRBV4-2 to TRBJ2-7, with D unresolved. Looked up from germline, CDR1 is LGHNA and CDR2 is YNFKEQ. The CDR3 is 15 residues long. The ends were cut back, 0 bases at V and 0 bases at J, with 9 bases in the middle. The CDR3 DNA is TGTGCCAGCAGCCAAGATCGTGGCAGCTCCTACGAGCAGTACTTC. This encodes CASSQDRGSSYEQYF.